This entry concerns a single T cell receptor (beta chain). Its antigen is currently unknown. The data derive from a study of post-analysis software for immune sequencing data. Study results and caveats: About five TRBV segments, including TRBV5-6, TRBV5-1 and TRBV20-1, were more frequent in patients than controls. Analysis by F measure revealed that same-batch samples clustered strongly together.

Germline values: CDR1 SGHRS, CDR2 YFSETQ. The trim removed 0 bases at V and 2 bases at J, leaving 5 bases unmatched. This CDR3 is built from 17 residues. Unique molecular identifiers tagged the TCR beta cDNA libraries. TCRdb used MiXCR to reprocess the PCR reads, holding one entry per CDR3 protein. The sample has about half a million distinct CDR3 sequences, under 55% seen once; the top ten hold about an eighth. The specimen was blood. The receptor was isolated from a girl aged 5-17 years with multiple sclerosis. This chain links TRBV5-1 with TRBJ2-1, with TRBD2 matching 10 bases. The CDR3 region has the DNA TGCGCCAGCAGCTTGGACGGTAGCGGGAGGCCCTACAATGAGCAGTTCTTC. It encodes CASSLDGSGRPYNEQFF.